The clone carrying this T cell receptor (beta chain) came up many times. The antigen remains undetermined. The V end was cut by 2 bases, the J end by 5 bases, with 15 bases between. Germline CDR1 is SGHAT and CDR2 is FQNNGV. This CDR3 has 15 residues. The 5'RACE template-switching step produced TCR cDNA and added a universal primer site and UMIs. TCRdb analysed the 5' RACE reads with MiXCR anew, one entry per CDR3 protein. This table holds about 240,000 distinct CDR3 sequences, 3.6% found once. This record comes from a study of T cells after yellow fever vaccination. Notes on the study in general: There was a possibility that FACS-sorted repertoires contained abundant clonotypes contaminating from the bulk population.

This TCR was sampled from a man between 18 and 29 years old who received the YFV17D yellow fever vaccine. The chain couples TRBV11-2 to TRBJ2-5, with a tentative D call TRBD2 (5 bases). The sample consisted of PBMCs, taken 15 days after the yellow fever booster vaccination. CDR3: CASSLFLAGPETQYF. In nucleotides, the CDR3 is TGTGCCAGCAGCTTATTTCTAGCAGGTCCGGAGACCCAGTACTTC.